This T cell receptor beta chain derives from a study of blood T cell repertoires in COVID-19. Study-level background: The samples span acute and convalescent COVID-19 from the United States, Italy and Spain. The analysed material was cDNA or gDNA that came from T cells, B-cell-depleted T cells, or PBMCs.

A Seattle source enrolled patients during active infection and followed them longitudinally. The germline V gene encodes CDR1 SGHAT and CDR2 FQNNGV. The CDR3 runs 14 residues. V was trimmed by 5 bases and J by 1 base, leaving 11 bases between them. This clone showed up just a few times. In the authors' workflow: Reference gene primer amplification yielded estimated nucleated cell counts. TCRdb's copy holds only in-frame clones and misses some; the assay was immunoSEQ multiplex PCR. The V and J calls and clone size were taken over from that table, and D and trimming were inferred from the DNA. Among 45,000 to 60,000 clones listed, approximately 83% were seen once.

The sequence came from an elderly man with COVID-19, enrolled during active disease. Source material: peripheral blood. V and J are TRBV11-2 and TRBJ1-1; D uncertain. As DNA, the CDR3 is TGTGCCAGCAGCCACCCCGGGAGGAACACTGAAGCTTTCTTT. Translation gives CASSHPGRNTEAFF.